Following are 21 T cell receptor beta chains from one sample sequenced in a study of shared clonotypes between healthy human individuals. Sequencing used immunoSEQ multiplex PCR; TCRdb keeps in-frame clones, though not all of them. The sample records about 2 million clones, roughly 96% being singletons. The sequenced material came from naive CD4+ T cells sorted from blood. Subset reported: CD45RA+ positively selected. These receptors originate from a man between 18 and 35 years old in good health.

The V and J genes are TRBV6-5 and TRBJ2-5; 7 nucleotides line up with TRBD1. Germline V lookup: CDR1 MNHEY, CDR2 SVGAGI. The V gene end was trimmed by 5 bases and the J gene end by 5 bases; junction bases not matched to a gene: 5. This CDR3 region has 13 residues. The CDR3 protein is CASSATGLETQYF. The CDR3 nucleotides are TGTGCCAGCAGTGCGACAGGGCTTGAGACCCAGTACTTC.

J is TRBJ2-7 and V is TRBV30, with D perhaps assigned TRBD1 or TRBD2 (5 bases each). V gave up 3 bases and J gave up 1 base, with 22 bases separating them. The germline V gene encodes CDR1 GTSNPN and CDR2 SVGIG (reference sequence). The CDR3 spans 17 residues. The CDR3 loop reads CAWRDNYGTGQSYEQYF. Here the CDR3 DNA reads TGTGCCTGGAGGGATAACTACGGGACCGGCCAGTCCTACGAGCAGTACTTC.

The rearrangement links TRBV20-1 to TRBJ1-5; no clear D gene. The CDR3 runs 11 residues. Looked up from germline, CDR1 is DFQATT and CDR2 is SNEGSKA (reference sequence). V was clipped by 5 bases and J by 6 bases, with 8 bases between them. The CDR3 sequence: CSASDGQPQHF. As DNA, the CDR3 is TGCAGTGCTTCGGACGGTCAGCCCCAGCATTTT.

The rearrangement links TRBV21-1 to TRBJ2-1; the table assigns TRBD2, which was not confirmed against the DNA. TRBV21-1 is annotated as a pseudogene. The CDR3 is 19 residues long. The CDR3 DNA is TGTGCCAGCAGCAAAAGGGTGGGGACTAGCGGGGATGACTACAATGAGCAGTTCTTC. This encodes CASSKRVGTSGDDYNEQFF.

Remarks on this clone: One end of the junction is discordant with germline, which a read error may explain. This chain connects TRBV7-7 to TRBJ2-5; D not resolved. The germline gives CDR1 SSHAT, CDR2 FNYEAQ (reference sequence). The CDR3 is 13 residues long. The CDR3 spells CASSPTGPETQYF. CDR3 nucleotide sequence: TGTGCTAGCAGCCCCACGGGCCCAGAGACCCAGTACTTC.

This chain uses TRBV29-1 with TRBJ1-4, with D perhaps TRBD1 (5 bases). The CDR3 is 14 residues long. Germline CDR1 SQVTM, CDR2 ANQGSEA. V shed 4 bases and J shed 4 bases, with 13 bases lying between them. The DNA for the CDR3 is TGCAGCGTTGGAGGAACAGGCTTTAATGAAAAACTGTTTTTT. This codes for CSVGGTGFNEKLFF. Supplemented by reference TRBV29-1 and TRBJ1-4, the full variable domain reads SAVISQKPSRDICQRGTSLTIQCQVDSQVTMMFWYRQQPGQSLTLIATANQGSEATYESGFVIDKFPISRPNLTFSTLTVSNMSPEDSSIYLCSVGGTGFNEKLFFGSGTQLSVL.

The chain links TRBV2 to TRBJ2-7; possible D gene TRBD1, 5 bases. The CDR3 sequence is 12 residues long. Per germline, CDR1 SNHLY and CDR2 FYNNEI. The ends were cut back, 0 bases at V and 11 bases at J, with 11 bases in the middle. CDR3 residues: CASSEAPGYEYF. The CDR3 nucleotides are TGTGCCAGCAGTGAAGCCCCAGGGTACGAGTACTTC.

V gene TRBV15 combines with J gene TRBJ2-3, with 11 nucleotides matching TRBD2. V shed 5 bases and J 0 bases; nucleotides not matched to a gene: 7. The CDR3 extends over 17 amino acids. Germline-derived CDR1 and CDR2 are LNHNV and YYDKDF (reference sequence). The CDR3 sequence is CATSGPGLAVSTDTQYF. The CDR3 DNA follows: TGTGCCACCAGCGGTCCGGGACTAGCGGTTAGCACAGATACGCAGTATTTT.

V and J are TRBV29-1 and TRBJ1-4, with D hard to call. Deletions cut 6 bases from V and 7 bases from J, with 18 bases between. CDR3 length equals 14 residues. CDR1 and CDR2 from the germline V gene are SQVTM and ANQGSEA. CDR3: CSVHYSGFGEKLFF. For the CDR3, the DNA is TGCAGCGTCCACTATTCAGGTTTTGGTGAAAAACTGTTTTTT.

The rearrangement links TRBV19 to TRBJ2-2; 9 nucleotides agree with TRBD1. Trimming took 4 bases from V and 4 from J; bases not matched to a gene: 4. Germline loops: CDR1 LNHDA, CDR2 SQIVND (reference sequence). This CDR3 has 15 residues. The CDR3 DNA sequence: TGTGCCAGTAGTACAGGGACAGGGATCACCGGGGAGCTGTTTTTT. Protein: CASSTGTGITGELFF.

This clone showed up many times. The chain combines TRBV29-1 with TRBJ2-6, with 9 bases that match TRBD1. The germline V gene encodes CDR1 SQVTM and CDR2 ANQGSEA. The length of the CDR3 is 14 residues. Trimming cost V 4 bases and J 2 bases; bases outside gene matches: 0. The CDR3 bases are TGCAGCGTTGGGACAGGGGCTGGGGCCAACGTCCTGACTTTC. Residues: CSVGTGAGANVLTF.

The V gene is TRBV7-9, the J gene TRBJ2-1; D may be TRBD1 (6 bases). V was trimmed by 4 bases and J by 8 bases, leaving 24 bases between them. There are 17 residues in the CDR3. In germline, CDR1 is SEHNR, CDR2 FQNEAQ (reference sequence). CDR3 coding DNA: TGTGCCAGCAGCTCTCACCGTAGAGTAACCTCAGGGGATGAGCAGTTCTTC. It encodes CASSSHRRVTSGDEQFF.

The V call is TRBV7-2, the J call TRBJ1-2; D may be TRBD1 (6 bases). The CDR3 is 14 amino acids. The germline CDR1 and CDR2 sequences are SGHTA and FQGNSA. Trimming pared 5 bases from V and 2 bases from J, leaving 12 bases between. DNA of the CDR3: TGTGCCAGCAGCAAAGGACAGACCAACTATGGCTACACCTTC. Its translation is CASSKGQTNYGYTF.

The CDR3 loop is CASSPSGDSTDTQYF. CDR3 coding DNA: TGTGCCAGCAGTCCTAGCGGAGATAGCACAGATACGCAGTATTTT. V usage is TRBV6-6 and J usage is TRBJ2-3; TRBD2 matches at 7 bases. The junction had 5 bases not matched to a gene; V was cut back by 5 bases and J by 0 bases. This CDR3 comprises 15 residues. From germline, CDR1 is MNHNY and CDR2 SVGAGI (reference sequence).

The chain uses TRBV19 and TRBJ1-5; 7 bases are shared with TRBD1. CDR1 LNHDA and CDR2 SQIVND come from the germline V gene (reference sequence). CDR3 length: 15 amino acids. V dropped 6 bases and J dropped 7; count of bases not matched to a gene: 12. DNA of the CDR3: TGTGCCAGTAGCTCCCCCTACAGGGGACGGCAGCCCCAGCATTTT. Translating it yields CASSSPYRGRQPQHF.

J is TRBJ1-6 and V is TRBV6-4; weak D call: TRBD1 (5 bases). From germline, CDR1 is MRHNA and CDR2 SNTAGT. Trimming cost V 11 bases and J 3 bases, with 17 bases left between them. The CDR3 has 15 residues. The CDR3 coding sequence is TGTGCCTCTAGACAGAAGTCCATCTATAATTCACCCCTCCACTTT. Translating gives CASRQKSIYNSPLHF.

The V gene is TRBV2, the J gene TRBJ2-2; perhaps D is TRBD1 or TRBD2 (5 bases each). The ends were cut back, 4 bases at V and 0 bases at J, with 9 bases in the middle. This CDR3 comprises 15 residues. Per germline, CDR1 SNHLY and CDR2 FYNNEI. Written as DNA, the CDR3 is TGTGCCAGCAGTGGGGGCGGGTCGAACACCGGGGAGCTGTTTTTT. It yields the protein CASSGGGSNTGELFF.

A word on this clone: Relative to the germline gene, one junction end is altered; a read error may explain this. CDR3 nucleotide sequence: TGCAGTGCTAGTGACAGTGCCTTC. Residues: CSASDSAF. The chain has TRBV20-1 and TRBJ1-2, with D maybe TRBD1 (5 bases). Germline loops: CDR1 DFQATT, CDR2 SNEGSKA (reference sequence). This CDR3 spans 8 amino acids.

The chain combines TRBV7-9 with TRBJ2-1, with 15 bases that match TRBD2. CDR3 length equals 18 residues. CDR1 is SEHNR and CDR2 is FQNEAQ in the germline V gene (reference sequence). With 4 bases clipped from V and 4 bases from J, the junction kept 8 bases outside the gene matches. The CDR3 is CASSSFGTSGGRYNEQFF. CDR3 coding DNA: TGTGCCAGCAGCTCGTTTGGGACTAGCGGGGGGAGATACAATGAGCAGTTCTTC. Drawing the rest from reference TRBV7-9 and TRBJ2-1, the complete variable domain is DTGVSQNPRHKITKRGQNVTFRCDPISEHNRLYWYRQTLGQGPEFLTYFQNEAQLEKSRLLSDRFSAERPKGSFSTLEIQRTEQGDSAMYLCASSSFGTSGGRYNEQFFGPGTRLTVL.

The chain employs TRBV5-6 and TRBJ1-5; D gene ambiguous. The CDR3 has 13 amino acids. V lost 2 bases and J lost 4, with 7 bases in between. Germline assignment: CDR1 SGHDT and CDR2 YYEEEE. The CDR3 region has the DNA TGTGCCAGCAGCTTTCTGGGGAATCAGCCCCAGCATTTT. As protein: CASSFLGNQPQHF. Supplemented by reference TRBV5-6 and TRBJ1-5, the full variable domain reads DAGVTQSPTHLIKTRGQQVTLRCSPKSGHDTVSWYQQALGQGPQFIFQYYEEEERQRGNFPDRFSGHQFPNYSSELNVNALLLGDSALYLCASSFLGNQPQHFGDGTRLSIL.

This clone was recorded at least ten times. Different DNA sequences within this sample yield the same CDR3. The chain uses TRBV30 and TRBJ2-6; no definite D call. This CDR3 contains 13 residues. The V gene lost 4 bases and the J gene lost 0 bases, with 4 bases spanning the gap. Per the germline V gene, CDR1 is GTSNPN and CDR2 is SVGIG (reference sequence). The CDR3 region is CAWKNSGANVLTF. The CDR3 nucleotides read TGTGCCTGGAAGAACTCTGGGGCCAACGTCCTGACTTTC.